Following are 25 T cell receptor beta chains from one sample sequenced in a study of OX40 agonist ivuxolimab in advanced cancers. The library was prepared using the immunoSEQ multiplex PCR assay. Entries here come from immuneACCESS through TCRdb and include only in-frame sequences with V and J called. Some clones fail to appear in such tables; in the studies checked, an unresolved V gene covers under half of the shortfall, and the cause of the remainder is unknown. The sample table lists tens of thousands of clones, 88% of them with a count of one. 0.45% to 0.6% of the sample is held by the ten biggest clonotypes. The starting material was CD4+ or CD8+ T cells sorted from blood, obtained in a trial of the OX40 agonist ivuxolimab. These receptors originate from an adult with an advanced solid tumor such as melanoma, head and neck, liver or kidney cancer.

The chain recombines TRBV12-5 with TRBJ1-2, with D possibly TRBD1 on 6 matching bases. CDR1 is LGHNT and CDR2 is FRNRAP in the germline V gene. This CDR3 spans 13 amino acids. V shed 0 bases and J shed 8 bases, with 10 bases lying between them. CDR3 residues: CASGLVQGDGYTF. As DNA, the CDR3 is TGTGCTAGTGGTTTGGTACAGGGAGACGGCTACACCTTC. Filled out from reference TRBV12-5 and TRBJ1-2, the complete variable domain reads DARVTQTPRHKVTEMGQEVTMRCQPILGHNTVFWYRQTMMQGLELLAYFRNRAPLDDSGMPKDRFSAEMPDATLATLKIQPSEPRDSAVYFCASGLVQGDGYTFGSGTRLTVV.

The chain joins TRBV7-2 to TRBJ2-1; D remains unclear. V shed 0 bases and J shed 0 bases, with 3 bases lying between them. The length of the CDR3 is 14 residues. Germline CDR1 is SGHTA and CDR2 is FQGNSA. The chain's CDR3 is CASSLAFSYNEQFF. Written as DNA, the CDR3 is TGTGCCAGCAGCTTAGCCTTCTCCTACAATGAGCAGTTCTTC.

The rearrangement links TRBV11-2 to TRBJ2-5, with D possibly TRBD2 on 6 matching bases. Germline V CDR1 and CDR2: SGHAT, FQNNGV. This CDR3 comprises 15 residues. The germline V and J ends were trimmed by 3 bases and 5 bases, with 16 bases remaining between them. CDR3 coding DNA: TGTGCCAGCAGCTTTATGAGGGGAGGTTGGGAGACCCAGTACTTC. It specifies CASSFMRGGWETQYF.

The rearrangement uses TRBV5-5 and TRBJ2-7; 7 positions match TRBD2. The CDR3 has 16 residues. J was trimmed by 5 bases and V by 0 bases; bases with no gene match: 11. Looked up from germline, CDR1 is SGHKS and CDR2 is YYEKEE (reference sequence). The CDR3 region has the DNA TGTGCCAGCAGCTTGGCCCCCTCTCCCCGGGGGGACGAGCAGTACTTC. Encoded protein: CASSLAPSPRGDEQYF.

V usage is TRBV27 and J usage is TRBJ2-3, with no clear D. The V end lost 5 bases, the J end lost 1 base, and 7 bases lay between the germline ends. The CDR3 is 13 residues long. The germline CDR1 and CDR2 sequences are MNHEY and SMNVEV (reference sequence). The CDR3 sequence is CASSRPRTDTQYF. The DNA for the CDR3 is TGTGCCAGCAGTCGGCCCCGCACAGATACGCAGTATTTT.

The chain uses TRBV19 and TRBJ1-2, with 8 bases identical to TRBD1. Trimming cost V 7 bases and J 4 bases; bases outside gene matches: 20. Germline V gives CDR1 LNHDA, CDR2 SQIVND (reference sequence). The CDR3 loop spans 18 amino acids. In DNA form, the CDR3 reads TGTGCCAGTACTGGGGTAGCTTCCGCAGGGGGCGAGGGCTATGGCTACACCTTC. Translation gives CASTGVASAGGEGYGYTF.

This chain links TRBV7-3 with TRBJ2-2; D ambiguous. Germline CDR1 and CDR2: SGHTA and FQGTGA. The CDR3 is made up of 13 amino acids. V lost 4 bases and J lost 6, with 9 bases in between. This CDR3 is CASSSPGSGELFF. The CDR3 coding sequence is TGTGCCAGCAGCTCCCCTGGATCCGGGGAGCTGTTTTTT.

This chain connects TRBV10-3 to TRBJ2-2, with unresolved D. Germline CDR1 reads ENHRY; CDR2 reads SYGVKD. Trimming took off 4 bases at V and 0 bases at J, with 9 bases between the two ends. This CDR3 is built from 15 residues. CDR3 DNA sequence: TGTGCCATCAGTGTAGACGGCTCGAACACCGGGGAGCTGTTTTTT. Its protein is CAISVDGSNTGELFF.

As regards this clone: A read error is likely, as this CDR3 ends without the conserved phenylalanine or tryptophan. The chain recombines TRBV6-7 with TRBJ1-6; D not resolved. TRBV6-7 carries the ORF label, with uncertain function. Trimming stripped 0 bases from V and 0 bases from J, with 21 bases between. CDR3 size: 21 residues. The CDR3 loop is CASSYSVWGCRGSSYNSPLHL. The CDR3 DNA follows: TGTGCCAGCAGTTACTCGGTATGGGGTTGTCGTGGATCCTCCTATAATTCACCCCTCCACCTT.

The rearrangement joins TRBV19 to TRBJ1-2; TRBD1 might be the D (6 bases). From germline, CDR1 is LNHDA and CDR2 SQIVND (reference sequence). V was pared by 6 bases and J by 3 bases, with 14 bases between. This CDR3 comprises 14 residues. DNA of the CDR3: TGTGCCAGTAGCCCCGGGACACCTTACTATGGCTACACCTTC. It codes for CASSPGTPYYGYTF.

V and J are TRBV28 and TRBJ2-2; D is uncertain. The CDR3 contains 12 residues. Germline assignment: CDR1 MDHEN and CDR2 SYDVKM. Trimming took off 5 bases at V and 6 bases at J, with 7 bases between the two ends. CDR3 amino acids: CASSALAGELFF. CDR3 in DNA: TGTGCCAGCAGTGCCCTAGCCGGGGAGCTGTTTTTT.

The rearrangement links TRBV18 to TRBJ1-1; 9 positions match TRBD1. The trim removed 5 bases at V and 4 bases at J, leaving 5 bases unmatched. Germline values: CDR1 KGHSH, CDR2 LQKENI. The CDR3 extends over 14 amino acids. Here the CDR3 reads CASSLGQGSTEAFF. The CDR3 bases are TGTGCCAGCTCATTAGGACAGGGGAGCACTGAAGCTTTCTTT.

The chain's CDR3 is CASSLGDTTYNEQFF. Here the CDR3 DNA reads TGCGCCAGCAGCTTGGGGGACACAACCTACAATGAGCAGTTCTTC. The rearrangement joins TRBV5-1 to TRBJ2-1; the D gene is possibly TRBD1 (6 bases). V was cut by 0 bases and J by 2 bases, with 9 bases left in between. Germline lookup yields CDR1 SGHRS and CDR2 YFSETQ. The CDR3 length is 15 residues.

This rearrangement joins TRBV6-5 to TRBJ1-5, with 9 bases lining up with TRBD1. With V trimmed by 4 bases and J by 3 bases, 7 bases remained unmatched. The CDR3 runs 16 residues. Germline V CDR1 and CDR2: MNHEY, SVGAGI. The CDR3 bases are TGTGCCAGCAGTTCGTCGGACAGGGGATTCAATCAGCCCCAGCATTTT. Its protein is CASSSSDRGFNQPQHF.

The CDR3 here is CASSLGRQSGEQYF. CDR3 sequence (DNA): TGTGCCAGCAGCTTAGGGCGACAGTCTGGGGAGCAGTACTTC. This chain links TRBV11-2 with TRBJ2-7, with a weak D call TRBD1 (5 bases). The CDR3 spans 14 residues. The germline gives CDR1 SGHAT, CDR2 FQNNGV. V was clipped by 1 base and J by 7 bases, with 14 bases between them.

On this clone: One end of the junction does not line up with germline, which may come from a read error. Other DNA variants within this sample encode the same CDR3. In DNA form, the CDR3 reads TGCGCCAGCAGCTCAGCTAGCAATCAGCCCCAGCATTTT. Its translation is CASSSASNQPQHF. The chain joins TRBV7-2 to TRBJ1-5; D ambiguous. Germline lookup yields CDR1 SGHTA and CDR2 FQGNSA. The CDR3 runs to 13 residues.

V and J are TRBV5-4 and TRBJ1-1; D unclear. This CDR3 is built from 12 residues. V gave up 7 bases and J gave up 5 bases, with 12 bases separating them. The germline CDR1 and CDR2 sequences are SGHNT and YYREEE (reference sequence). The CDR3 DNA sequence: TGTGCCAGCGGACGGTTGCGGACTGAAGCTTTCTTT. Protein: CASGRLRTEAFF.

The CDR3 DNA reads as TGTGCCAGCAGCCGGGGGGATCAGCCCCAGCATTTT. Amino acids: CASSRGDQPQHF. The chain carries TRBV7-2 and TRBJ1-5, with D possibly matching TRBD1 (5 bases). The germline V gene encodes CDR1 SGHTA and CDR2 FQGNSA. The CDR3 loop spans 12 amino acids. V was shortened by 5 bases and J by 5 bases, with 7 bases between the two germline ends.

J is TRBJ1-1 and V is TRBV6-5, with D hard to call. V was cut by 10 bases and J by 5 bases, with 14 bases left in between. From germline, CDR1 is MNHEY and CDR2 SVGAGI. CDR3 size: 12 residues. DNA for the CDR3: TGTGCCACCGTCGGTGGTGGGACTGAAGCTTTCTTT. Translated, it gives CATVGGGTEAFF.

J is TRBJ1-5 and V is TRBV10-3; 7 bases match TRBD1. The CDR3 consists of 18 residues. After removal of 0 bases from V and 0 bases from J, the junction contained 8 bases not matched to a gene. Germline V lookup: CDR1 ENHRY, CDR2 SYGVKD. CDR3 DNA: TGTGCCATCAGTGAGTCGGAGGGGGCGGCTTATAGCAATCAGCCCCAGCATTTT. It codes for CAISESEGAAYSNQPQHF.

The chain is built from TRBV7-6 and TRBJ2-3; 12 bases line up with TRBD2. V dropped 8 bases and J dropped 4; count of bases not matched to a gene: 10. Looked up from germline, CDR1 is SGHVS and CDR2 is FNYEAQ. CDR3 length: 16 amino acids. DNA for the CDR3: TGTGCCAGCTCCATTCGCCTAGCGGGGGGGGCAGATACGCAGTATTTT. This gives the protein CASSIRLAGGADTQYF.

Comments on this clone: The CDR3 ends on some other residue instead of the conserved phenylalanine or tryptophan, so this is likely a read error. The chain employs TRBV4-1 and TRBJ1-6; D unclear. The CDR3 consists of 15 residues. Germline assignment: CDR1 MGHRA and CDR2 YSYEKL. Trimming removed 3 bases at V and 3 bases at J, with 9 bases between. CDR3 sequence (DNA): TGCGCCAGCAGCCAGCTCGATCTCTATAATTCACCCCTCCACCTT. Translation: CASSQLDLYNSPLHL.

CDR3 residues: CASSQEVGQGRNTIYF. Here the CDR3 DNA reads TGCGCCAGCAGCCAAGAAGTCGGACAGGGTAGAAACACCATATATTTT. The J gene is TRBJ1-3, the V gene TRBV4-1; 8 bases map to TRBD1. V shed 0 bases and J 5 bases; nucleotides not matched to a gene: 6. CDR1 and CDR2 (germline): MGHRA, YSYEKL. The CDR3 is 16 amino acids.

V is TRBV2 and J is TRBJ1-2; D may be TRBD1 (5 bases). CDR1 is SNHLY, CDR2 FYNNEI, per germline. With 7 bases removed from V and 1 base from J, the gap between germline ends came to 16 bases. The CDR3 loop spans 15 amino acids. CDR3 coding DNA: TGTGCCAGCACCAAGAGGAGGGACTATAACTATGGCTACACCTTC. Translating it yields CASTKRRDYNYGYTF.

The V gene is TRBV5-1, the J gene TRBJ1-3, with no clear D. The ends were cut back, 0 bases at V and 0 bases at J, with 10 bases in the middle. The CDR3 consists of 16 residues. Germline CDR1 reads SGHRS; CDR2 reads YFSETQ. CDR3 residues: CASSLEIAGSGNTIYF. In DNA, the CDR3 is TGCGCCAGCAGCTTGGAAATCGCGGGCTCTGGAAACACCATATATTTT. The complete variable domain, with remaining parts taken from reference TRBV5-1 and TRBJ1-3, reads KAGVTQTPRYLIKTRGQQVTLSCSPISGHRSVSWYQQTPGQGLQFLFEYFSETQRNKGNFPGRFSGRQFSNSRSEMNVSTLELGDSALYLCASSLEIAGSGNTIYFGEGSWLTVV.